The entry that follows covers one T cell receptor (beta chain) sequence. Its specificity is unknown. The junction departs from the called germline gene at one end, perhaps through a read error. The data originate from a study of tumor-infiltrating lymphocytes in primary liver carcinoma. At the level of the study: These were node-negative, non-metastatic T1-T3 tumors of roughly 4.2 to 10 cm.

The researchers produced TCR beta cDNA from 500 to 550 ng total RNA with a constant-region primer. Employing slightly modified ARM-PCR, three nested multiplex PCR rounds were run, and these gave rise to the TCR beta libraries. Use of TRBV1-TRBV30 forward primers with a C-beta reverse primer characterized the first two PCR rounds, which lasted nine to eleven cycles each. A single record per CDR3 protein comes from TCRdb applying MiXCR to the multiplex PCR reads. The table records about 300,000 distinct CDR3 sequences, 60% to 80% of them present only once. Regarding the study as a whole: Relative to blood, tumors carried a significantly larger fraction of the repertoire in their top 250 clones (p = 0.039). Bulk samples went unsorted, so CD4+ and CD8+ repertoires were not compared.

Germline-derived CDR1 and CDR2 are KGHSH and LQKENI. The CDR3 is made up of 15 amino acids. Alongside blood RNA obtained from unsorted whole blood, germline DNA was also extracted. Before any surgery took place, 3.5 to 5 milliliters of peripheral blood were collected. This receptor was obtained from a man between 40 and 49 years old with primary liver carcinoma and hepatitis B virus infection. The rearrangement uses TRBV18 and TRBJ1-3; D remains ambiguous. Sequencing was performed on peripheral blood. The CDR3 nucleotides are TGTGCCAGCTCACCAGGGATGGTCTCTGGTAACACCATATATTTT. Encoded protein: CASSPGMVSGNTIYF.